This T cell receptor (beta chain) was sequenced during a study of T cell repertoires in cytomegalovirus infection. General study points: CMV-specific TCR beta clonotypes restricted by HLA-C were the ones dominating the ex vivo response.

This clonotype came up a few times. Its specificity is unknown. TCRdb re-derived calls from the reads in MiXCR, one entry per CDR3 protein. This table has 200,000 to 300,000 distinct CDR3 sequences, roughly 13% appearing once. The ends lost 1 base at V and 1 base at J; junction bases unmatched: 2. This CDR3 comprises 15 residues. Germline CDR1 is MGHDK and CDR2 is SYGVNS. The receptor's source is a human donor in good health (CMV status not recorded). Some clones in this sample may be carry-over from other donors' samples. Sequencing was performed on PBMCs. This chain uses TRBV25-1 with TRBJ2-7, with TRBD1 identical over 9 bases. Here the CDR3 reads CASSELGTGSYEQYF. DNA for the CDR3: TGTGCCAGCAGTGAATTAGGGACAGGGTCCTACGAGCAGTACTTC.